The 18 T cell receptor beta chains given below trace back to one sample, sequenced in a study of blood T cell repertoires in COVID-19 (dated by TCRdb to 2018 to 2020). The receptor library was made with the immunoSEQ multiplex PCR assay. In TCRdb, the immuneACCESS table is reduced to in-frame sequences with V and J assigned. These tables do not hold every clone; where another copy was compared, an unresolved V gene accounts for under half, and the others remain unexplained. A total of 180,000 or so clones appear in this sample, around 87% of them only once. The top ten constitute roughly 2.6% of the sample. Material for sequencing was peripheral blood. These receptors came from a man in his forties with active or convalescent COVID-19.

V and J are TRBV7-8 and TRBJ2-7; tentatively, D is TRBD1 (5 bases). V lost 1 base and J 6 bases, leaving 22 bases between the germline ends. The CDR3 covers 17 residues. In germline, CDR1 is SGHVS, CDR2 FQNEAQ. The CDR3 DNA sequence: TGTGCCAGCAGCTTAGAAAGCCCGCAGGGTGTGGAAGGCGAGCAGTACTTC. Protein product: CASSLESPQGVEGEQYF. The complete variable domain, with remaining parts taken from reference TRBV7-8 and TRBJ2-7, reads GAGVSQSPRYKVAKRGQDVALRCDPISGHVSLFWYQQALGQGPEFLTYFQNEAQLDKSGLPSDRFFAERPEGSVSTLKIQRTQQEDSAVYLCASSLESPQGVEGEQYFGPGTRLTVT.

The CDR3 is CASTGNSYEQYF. CDR3 DNA sequence: TGTGCCAGCACAGGTAACTCCTACGAGCAGTACTTC. The chain joins TRBV6-5 to TRBJ2-7; D gene uncertain. Deletions cut 7 bases from V and 0 bases from J, with 7 bases between. Germline CDR1 is MNHEY and CDR2 is SVGAGI. This CDR3 region has 12 residues.

The rearrangement joins TRBV6-1 to TRBJ1-1; D ambiguous. The CDR3 loop spans 14 amino acids. Per germline, CDR1 MNHNS and CDR2 SASEGT. V lost 3 bases and J 4 bases, leaving 12 bases between the germline ends. CDR3 sequence reads: CASSEDFGSTEAFF. CDR3 nucleotides: TGTGCCAGCAGTGAGGACTTCGGGAGCACTGAAGCTTTCTTT.

The gene calls are TRBV3-1 (or the pseudogene TRBV3-2) and TRBJ2-7; 8 bases line up with TRBD1. This CDR3 spans 15 amino acids. Germline V gene data show CDR1 as LGHDT and CDR2 as YNNKEL (reference sequence). V shed 4 bases, J shed 0 bases, and the junction held 5 bases outside the gene matches. CDR3 nucleotides: TGTGCCAGCAGCCGGGGGACAGGCCTCTCCTACGAGCAGTACTTC. It codes for CASSRGTGLSYEQYF.

This chain uses TRBV29-1 with TRBJ1-4; D is perhaps TRBD1 (5 bases). This CDR3 is built from 14 residues. Looked up from germline, CDR1 is SQVTM and CDR2 is ANQGSEA. Trimming removed 0 bases at V and 7 bases at J, with 12 bases between. The CDR3 DNA follows: TGCAGCGTTGAAGACCAGGGATATGCTGAAAAACTGTTTTTT. It is translated as CSVEDQGYAEKLFF.

V usage is TRBV19 and J usage is TRBJ1-1; possible D gene TRBD1, 5 bases. V lost 5 bases and J 5 bases, leaving 15 bases between the germline ends. This CDR3 is built from 14 residues. CDR1 is LNHDA and CDR2 is SQIVND in the germline V gene (reference sequence). Here the CDR3 DNA reads TGTGCCAGTAGTCCCCGGGGACTGAGGACTGAAGCTTTCTTT. It specifies CASSPRGLRTEAFF.

This rearrangement joins TRBV27 to TRBJ2-1; 12 nucleotides line up with TRBD2. Germline trimming cut 4 bases from V and 4 bases from J; bases unmatched to any gene: 11. This CDR3 region has 18 residues. Germline CDR1 and CDR2: MNHEY and SMNVEV (reference sequence). In nucleotides, the CDR3 is TGTGCCAGCAGTTCCGCGCCCGTCCTAGCGGGGGGGTACAATGAGCAGTTCTTC. It encodes CASSSAPVLAGGYNEQFF.

CDR3 region: CASSAVAGEDYEQYF. The CDR3 DNA is TGTGCCAGTAGTGCCGTAGCGGGGGAAGACTACGAGCAGTACTTC. The J gene is TRBJ2-7, the V gene TRBV19, with 9 bases fitting TRBD2. Germline V lookup: CDR1 LNHDA, CDR2 SQIVND (reference sequence). The CDR3 runs to 15 residues. Trimming removed 5 bases from V and 3 bases from J; junction bases left unmatched: 8.

The rearrangement joins TRBV5-1 to TRBJ1-2; D perhaps matches TRBD1 (5 bases). This CDR3 spans 12 amino acids. The V end was cut by 7 bases, the J end by 4 bases, with 11 bases between. The germline V gene has CDR1 SGHRS and CDR2 YFSETQ. The CDR3, as DNA: TGCGCCAGCGGCGACAGCGTCTATGGCTACACCTTC. This encodes CASGDSVYGYTF.

This clone is a singleton in its sample. The CDR3 reads CASSQTNTYEQYF. DNA of the CDR3: TGTGCCAGCAGCCAAACTAATACCTACGAGCAGTACTTC. This sequence joins TRBV4-2 and TRBJ2-7, with D uncertain. There are 13 residues in the CDR3. The germline V and J ends were trimmed by 2 bases and 2 bases, with 7 bases remaining between them. CDR1 and CDR2 (germline): LGHNA, YNFKEQ.

The V gene is TRBV6-5, the J gene TRBJ1-2, with D possibly being TRBD1 (6 bases). Trimming pared 4 bases from V and 1 base from J, leaving 13 bases between. The germline gives CDR1 MNHEY, CDR2 SVGAGI. The CDR3 length is 15 residues. DNA of the CDR3: TGTGCCAGCAGTTTCCGTGGACAGATTAACTATGGCTACACCTTC. Translation: CASSFRGQINYGYTF.

This chain links TRBV2 with TRBJ1-2; TRBD1 matches at 8 bases. CDR1 is SNHLY and CDR2 is FYNNEI in the germline V gene. The CDR3 has 14 residues. V was clipped by 3 bases and J by 7 bases; unmatched bases: 7. For the CDR3, the DNA is TGTGCCAGCAGTGATAGAGCAGGGGGCGGTGGCTACACCTTC. Its protein is CASSDRAGGGGYTF.

The CDR3 bases are TGTGCCAGCAGTCCCTCCCGGGGACCCCTCCACTTT. Encoded protein: CASSPSRGPLHF. V usage is TRBV12-3 or TRBV12-4 and J usage is TRBJ1-6; D ambiguous. The CDR3 has 12 residues. Trimming removed 5 bases from V and 12 bases from J, with 11 bases in between.

The V and J genes are TRBV6-5 and TRBJ1-1, with D tentatively TRBD1 (5 bases). This CDR3 is built from 14 residues. Trimming removed 2 bases from V and 7 bases from J, with 14 bases in between. Germline-derived CDR1 and CDR2 are MNHEY and SVGAGI. CDR3 sequence: CASSYRIQGIEAFF. CDR3 DNA sequence: TGTGCCAGCAGTTACCGAATCCAGGGAATTGAAGCTTTCTTT.

The CDR3 region has the DNA TGCAGCGTTGTTAACATTTTGAACACTGAAGCTTTCTTT. Translating it yields CSVVNILNTEAFF. The chain employs TRBV29-1 and TRBJ1-1; no clear D gene. Deletions cut 4 bases from V and 0 bases from J, with 9 bases between. The germline V gene encodes CDR1 SQVTM and CDR2 ANQGSEA. The CDR3 is 13 residues long.

The V gene is TRBV30, the J gene TRBJ1-1; 7 positions agree with TRBD1. The V and J ends lost 4 bases and 5 bases, in that order; junction bases with no gene match: 7. The CDR3 has 13 residues. CDR1 and CDR2 (germline): GTSNPN, SVGIG (reference sequence). CDR3 nucleotides: TGTGCCTGGACTAAGGGGGCTTCTACTGAAGCTTTCTTT. Protein product: CAWTKGASTEAFF. Full variable domain (missing parts from reference TRBV30 and TRBJ1-1): SQTIHQWPATLVQPVGSPLSLECTVEGTSNPNLYWYRQAAGRGLQLLFYSVGIGQISSEVPQNLSASRPQDRQFILSSKKLLLSDSGFYLCAWTKGASTEAFFGQGTRLTVV.

The chain is built from TRBV6-4 and TRBJ2-4; tentative D call: TRBD2 (6 bases). CDR1 and CDR2 (germline): MRHNA, SNTAGT. This CDR3 contains 16 residues. V lost 4 bases and J lost 1, with 14 bases in between. DNA for the CDR3: TGTGCCAGCAGTGTTACCTCGGAGGGGGCCAAAAACATTCAGTACTTC. It specifies CASSVTSEGAKNIQYF.

V and J are TRBV12-3 or TRBV12-4 and TRBJ1-2; D may be TRBD1 (6 bases). This CDR3 is 13 amino acids long. Trimming pared 5 bases from V and 4 bases from J, leaving 11 bases between. CDR3 protein: CASSRGSVYGYTF. The CDR3 DNA reads TGTGCCAGCAGTAGGGGGAGTGTCTATGGCTACACCTTC.